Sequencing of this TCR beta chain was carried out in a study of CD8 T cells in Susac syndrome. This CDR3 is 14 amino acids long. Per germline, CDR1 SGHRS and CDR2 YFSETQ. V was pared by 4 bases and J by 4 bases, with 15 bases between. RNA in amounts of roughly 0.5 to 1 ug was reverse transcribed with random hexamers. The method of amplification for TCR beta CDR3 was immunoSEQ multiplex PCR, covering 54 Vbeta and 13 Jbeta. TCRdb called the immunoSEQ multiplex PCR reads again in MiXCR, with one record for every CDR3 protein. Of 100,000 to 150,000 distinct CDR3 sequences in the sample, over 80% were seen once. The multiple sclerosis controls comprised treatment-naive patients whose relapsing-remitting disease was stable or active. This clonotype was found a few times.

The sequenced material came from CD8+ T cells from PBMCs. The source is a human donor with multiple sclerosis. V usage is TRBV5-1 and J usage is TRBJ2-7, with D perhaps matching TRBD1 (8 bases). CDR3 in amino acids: CASSDRGGLYEQYF. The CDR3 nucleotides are TGCGCCAGCAGCGACAGGGGAGGGTTATACGAGCAGTACTTC.